The next 27 T cell receptor beta chains were all read from a single sample in a study of T cell responses to AZD1222 COVID-19 vaccine. Repertoires were generated with immunoSEQ multiplex PCR, while TCRdb's copy carries only in-frame clones and drops some. The sample shows 85,000 to 130,000 clones, around nine tenths of them seen only once. This material consisted of peripheral blood, taken 28 days after the second dose of the MenACWY control vaccine. The receptors here all came from an adult who received the MenACWY meningococcal vaccine as a control.

This clone was found a few times. The chain recombines TRBV7-3 with TRBJ2-3; D is undetermined. V gave up 5 bases and J gave up 3 bases, with 15 bases separating them. The CDR3 consists of 15 residues. Germline V gene sequence: CDR1 SGHTA, CDR2 FQGTGA. The CDR3 is CASSKGTYWTDTQYF. As DNA, the CDR3 is TGTGCCAGCAGCAAAGGAACTTATTGGACAGATACGCAGTATTTT.

The chain joins TRBV12-5 to TRBJ2-3; 7 bases agree with TRBD2. Germline values: CDR1 LGHNT, CDR2 FRNRAP. CDR3 size: 15 residues. The V and J ends lost 1 base and 4 bases, in that order; junction bases with no gene match: 5. This chain's CDR3 is CASGLDGLEADTQYF. The CDR3 DNA sequence: TGTGCTAGTGGTTTGGACGGACTAGAGGCAGATACGCAGTATTTT.

This chain uses TRBV19 with TRBJ1-2, with D possibly being TRBD1 (5 bases). With 7 bases removed from V and 6 bases from J, the gap between germline ends came to 24 bases. This CDR3 has 16 amino acids. Germline V gene data show CDR1 as LNHDA and CDR2 as SQIVND (reference sequence). CDR3: CASNGASANFKNGYTF. The CDR3 DNA follows: TGTGCCAGTAATGGGGCCAGCGCCAATTTTAAGAATGGCTACACCTTC.

The CDR3 DNA is TGTGCCACCAGTGGGGGGGTTCCGGGGCTGAGCTCCTATAATTCACCCCTCCACTTT. Amino acids: CATSGGVPGLSSYNSPLHF. V gene TRBV24-1 combines with J gene TRBJ1-6, with D possibly being TRBD1 (5 bases). Trimming removed 5 bases at V and 0 bases at J, with 19 bases between. Germline V gene lookup returns CDR1 KGHDR and CDR2 SFDVKD. There are 19 residues in the CDR3.

V gene TRBV6-4 combines with J gene TRBJ2-5; tentative D call: TRBD2 (7 bases). Deletions cut 9 bases from V and 3 bases from J, with 14 bases between. This CDR3 is 13 amino acids long. The germline CDR1 and CDR2 sequences are MRHNA and SNTAGT. CDR3: CASRRGGKETQYF. In nucleotides, the CDR3 is TGTGCCAGTCGTAGGGGGGGTAAAGAGACCCAGTACTTC.

This rearrangement joins TRBV4-2 to TRBJ1-4, with no clear D. V was cut by 0 bases and J by 8 bases, with 13 bases left in between. The V gene's germline CDR1 is LGHNA and CDR2 YNFKEQ. The CDR3 runs to 15 residues. The CDR3 nucleotides read TGTGCCAGCAGCCAAGAATGGACCCACGGCGAAAAACTGTTTTTT. It is translated as CASSQEWTHGEKLFF.

The chain combines TRBV13 with TRBJ1-3, with 8 positions matching TRBD1. The CDR3 has 21 amino acids. Per the germline V gene, CDR1 is PRHDT and CDR2 is FYEKMQ (reference sequence). V lost 0 bases and J lost 0; bases outside the gene matches: 16. The CDR3, as DNA: TGTGCCAGCAGCTTAGGCCCCGGACAGGGCTTCCACTCGCACTCTGGAAACACCATATATTTT. This gives the protein CASSLGPGQGFHSHSGNTIYF.

The rearrangement uses TRBV7-6 and TRBJ2-5; no definite D call. Trimming cost V 6 bases and J 5 bases, with 19 bases left between them. This CDR3 is built from 15 residues. Germline-derived CDR1 and CDR2 are SGHVS and FNYEAQ. The CDR3 spells CASSSISTGWETQYF. As DNA, the CDR3 is TGTGCCAGCAGTTCTATCTCGACCGGGTGGGAGACCCAGTACTTC.

This clone was seen just once. The chain uses TRBV5-1 and TRBJ1-2; the D is unclear. Germline values: CDR1 SGHRS, CDR2 YFSETQ. Deletions cut 5 bases from V and 7 bases from J, with 12 bases between. The CDR3 sequence is 12 residues long. The CDR3, as DNA: TGCGCCAGCAGGGAGGGATCTTCTGGCTACACCTTC. Translated, it gives CASREGSSGYTF.

The gene calls are TRBV4-3 and TRBJ2-3; 9 nucleotides line up with TRBD2. The CDR3 covers 15 residues. Germline CDR1 LGHNA, CDR2 YSLEER. V lost 0 bases, J lost 4 bases, and 2 bases stayed unmatched. The CDR3 DNA reads TGCGCCAGCAGCCAAGAGCGGGGGGGCCCAGATACGCAGTATTTT. Translation: CASSQERGGPDTQYF.

The rearrangement uses TRBV5-1 and TRBJ2-1, with TRBD2 matching over 14 bases. With V trimmed by 4 bases and J by 7 bases, 13 bases remained unmatched. CDR1 is SGHRS and CDR2 is YFSETQ in the germline V gene. This CDR3 is built from 18 residues. The CDR3 sequence is CASSHTGLAGAGGNEQFF. The CDR3 nucleotides read TGCGCCAGCAGCCACACGGGACTAGCGGGGGCCGGGGGGAATGAGCAGTTCTTC.

This chain joins TRBV4-1 and TRBJ2-1, with D unclear. Germline V gives CDR1 MGHRA, CDR2 YSYEKL. Trimming pared 1 base from V and 2 bases from J, leaving 6 bases between. This CDR3 region has 14 residues. In nucleotides, the CDR3 is TGCGCCAGCAGCCAAGTAATTACCTACAATGAGCAGTTCTTC. It codes for CASSQVITYNEQFF.

CDR3 sequence: CASSLGTGGDTQYF. The CDR3 DNA follows: TGTGCCAGCAGCTTAGGGACGGGGGGCGATACGCAGTATTTT. The chain has TRBV7-2 and TRBJ2-3, with D possibly being TRBD2 (7 bases). CDR3 length: 14 amino acids. Germline V CDR1 and CDR2: SGHTA, FQGNSA. Trimming stripped 1 base from V and 6 bases from J, with 11 bases between.

This clone is a singleton in its sample. CDR3 in amino acids: CATSRDFVGDTGELFF. In DNA, the CDR3 is TGTGCCACCAGCAGAGATTTTGTGGGGGACACCGGGGAGCTGTTTTTT. The J gene is TRBJ2-2, the V gene TRBV15, with D possibly being TRBD1 or TRBD2 (5 bases each). Trimming shortened V by 0 bases and J by 3 bases, and 11 bases separated the two germline ends. The CDR3 has 16 residues. In germline, CDR1 is LNHNV, CDR2 YYDKDF (reference sequence).

The chain carries TRBV5-5 and TRBJ2-1; 8 positions agree with TRBD2. Germline trimming cut 4 bases from V and 4 bases from J; bases unmatched to any gene: 4. Germline CDR1 is SGHKS and CDR2 is YYEKEE (reference sequence). The CDR3 sequence is 14 residues long. Here the CDR3 DNA reads TGTGCCAGCAGCAACGGGGGGGTTTACAATGAGCAGTTCTTC. It translates to CASSNGGVYNEQFF.

CDR3 in DNA: TGCGCCAGCTCCCAGCTGGATCCCATCTATGGCTACACCTTC. The encoded protein is CASSQLDPIYGYTF. V and J are TRBV5-1 and TRBJ1-2; D call uncertain. V was pared by 7 bases and J by 4 bases, with 17 bases between. Germline V gene data show CDR1 as SGHRS and CDR2 as YFSETQ. The CDR3 extends over 14 amino acids.

The chain couples TRBV6-2 or TRBV6-3 to TRBJ2-7, with D possibly TRBD1 on 5 matching bases. From germline, CDR1 is MNHEY and CDR2 SVGEGT. The CDR3 spans 14 residues. Trimming took off 1 base at V and 5 bases at J, with 12 bases between the two ends. CDR3 in amino acids: CASSYFSRVHEQYF. Written as DNA, the CDR3 is TGTGCCAGCAGTTACTTTTCCAGGGTCCACGAGCAGTACTTC.

The chain carries TRBV6-6 and TRBJ1-1; TRBD1 might be the D (6 bases). This CDR3 spans 16 amino acids. Trimming left V 2 bases short and J 0 bases short, with 13 bases between. CDR1 is MNHNY and CDR2 is SVGAGI in the germline V gene (reference sequence). The CDR3 protein is CASSYPGQLMNTEAFF. CDR3 coding DNA: TGTGCCAGCAGTTACCCGGGACAACTTATGAACACTGAAGCTTTCTTT.

The chain is built from TRBV11-2 and TRBJ2-2; D may correspond to TRBD1 or TRBD2 (5 bases each). The CDR3 has 15 residues. With 2 bases removed from V and 2 bases from J, the gap between germline ends came to 9 bases. Germline CDR1 reads SGHAT; CDR2 reads FQNNGV. In DNA form, the CDR3 reads TGTGCCAGCAGCTTAAAGGGGAGAAACACCGGGGAGCTGTTTTTT. Residues: CASSLKGRNTGELFF. Complete variable domain (other parts from reference TRBV11-2 and TRBJ2-2): EAGVAQSPRYKIIEKRQSVAFWCNPISGHATLYWYQQILGQGPKLLIQFQNNGVVDDSQLPKDRFSAERLKGVDSTLKIQPAKLEDSAVYLCASSLKGRNTGELFFGEGSRLTVL.

The rearrangement links TRBV7-3 to TRBJ2-1, with 10 bases fitting TRBD2. With V trimmed by 2 bases and J by 6 bases, 10 bases remained unmatched. Germline V gives CDR1 SGHTA, CDR2 FQGTGA. The CDR3 has 17 amino acids. The CDR3 bases are TGTGCCAGCAGCTTACGGCCGGAAAGCGGGGGGGCCAATGAGCAGTTCTTC. This translates into CASSLRPESGGANEQFF.

This clone was counted a single time. This chain connects TRBV15 to TRBJ1-2; D possibly corresponds to TRBD1 (5 bases). Germline lookup yields CDR1 LNHNV and CDR2 YYDKDF (reference sequence). There are 14 residues in the CDR3. V was clipped by 5 bases and J by 1 base, with 11 bases between them. The CDR3 DNA sequence: TGTGCCACCAGCCGGGGGGTGGGTAACTATGGCTACACCTTC. Amino acid sequence: CATSRGVGNYGYTF.

The chain couples TRBV16 to TRBJ2-7; 9 bases match TRBD1. V shed 2 bases and J 2 bases; nucleotides not matched to a gene: 7. Per the germline V gene, CDR1 is KGHSY and CDR2 is FQNENV. The CDR3 spans 16 residues. CDR3 region: CASSQPQDRGPYEQYF. CDR3 bases: TGTGCCAGCAGCCAACCTCAGGACAGGGGACCCTACGAGCAGTACTTC.

The V and J genes are TRBV5-4 and TRBJ2-4, with 7 bases lining up with TRBD1. The CDR3 runs 16 residues. Germline-derived CDR1 and CDR2 are SGHNT and YYREEE (reference sequence). V lost 3 bases, J lost 0 bases, and 6 bases stayed unmatched. CDR3 in amino acids: CASSSPGQRAKNIQYF. DNA of the CDR3: TGTGCCAGCAGCTCCCCGGGACAGAGAGCCAAAAACATTCAGTACTTC.

The genes are TRBV6-1 and TRBJ2-3; tentative D call: TRBD2 (5 bases). The V end was cut by 5 bases, the J end by 5 bases, with 14 bases between. This CDR3 region has 14 residues. Germline assignment: CDR1 MNHNS and CDR2 SASEGT. Here the CDR3 DNA reads TGTGCCAGCAGTTCAGCTCTAGCCGTAGATACGCAGTATTTT. This gives the protein CASSSALAVDTQYF.

The genes are TRBV5-4 and TRBJ2-3, with D tentatively TRBD1 or TRBD2 (6 bases each). The germline V and J ends were trimmed by 0 bases and 4 bases, with 12 bases remaining between them. CDR1 and CDR2 (germline): SGHNT, YYREEE (reference sequence). The CDR3 loop spans 15 amino acids. The CDR3 DNA reads as TGTGCCAGCAGCTTGGTTGGGGGGCGGTCAGATACGCAGTATTTT. Translating gives CASSLVGGRSDTQYF. The full variable domain, in which reference TRBV5-4 and TRBJ2-3 provide the parts outside the CDR3, is ETGVTQSPTHLIKTRGQQVTLRCSSQSGHNTVSWYQQALGQGPQFIFQYYREEENGRGNFPPRFSGLQFPNYSSELNVNALELDDSALYLCASSLVGGRSDTQYFGPGTRLTVL.

The chain couples TRBV30 to TRBJ2-7; possible D gene TRBD1, 6 bases. V was cut by 3 bases and J by 4 bases, with 16 bases left in between. CDR3 size: 14 residues. Germline V CDR1 and CDR2: GTSNPN, SVGIG (reference sequence). CDR3 nucleotide sequence: TGTGCCTGGAGAAGCGGCAGGGGCCAATACGAGCAGTACTTC. Its protein product is CAWRSGRGQYEQYF.

The chain combines TRBV7-2 with TRBJ2-2, with a weak D call TRBD2 (5 bases). The CDR3 is made up of 15 amino acids. Germline CDR1 and CDR2: SGHTA and FQGNSA. V was cut by 1 base and J by 7 bases, with 13 bases left in between. Here the CDR3 reads CASSLELVTSGELFF. The DNA of the CDR3 is TGTGCCAGCAGCTTAGAACTAGTAACAAGCGGGGAGCTGTTTTTT.